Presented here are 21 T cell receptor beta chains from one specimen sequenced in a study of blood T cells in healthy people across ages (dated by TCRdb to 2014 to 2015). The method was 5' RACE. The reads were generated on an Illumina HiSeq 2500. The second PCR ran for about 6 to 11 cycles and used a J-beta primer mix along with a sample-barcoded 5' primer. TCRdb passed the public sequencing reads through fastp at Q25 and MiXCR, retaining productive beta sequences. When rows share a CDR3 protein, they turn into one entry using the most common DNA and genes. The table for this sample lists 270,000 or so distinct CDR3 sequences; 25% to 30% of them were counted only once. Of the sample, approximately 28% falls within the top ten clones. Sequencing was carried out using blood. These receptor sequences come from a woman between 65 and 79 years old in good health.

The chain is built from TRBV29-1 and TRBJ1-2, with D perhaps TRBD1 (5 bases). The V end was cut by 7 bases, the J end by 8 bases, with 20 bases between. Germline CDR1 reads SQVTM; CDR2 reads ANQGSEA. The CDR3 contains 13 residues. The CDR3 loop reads CSGWDPSVLGYTF. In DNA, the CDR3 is TGCAGCGGGTGGGACCCTAGCGTATTAGGCTACACCTTC.

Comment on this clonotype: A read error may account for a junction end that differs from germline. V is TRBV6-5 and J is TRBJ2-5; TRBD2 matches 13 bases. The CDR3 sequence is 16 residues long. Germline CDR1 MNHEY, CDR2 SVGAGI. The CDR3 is CASGLEGLAGIKTQHF. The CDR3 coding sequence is TGTGCCAGCGGCCTCGAGGGACTAGCGGGAATAAAGACCCAGCACTTC.

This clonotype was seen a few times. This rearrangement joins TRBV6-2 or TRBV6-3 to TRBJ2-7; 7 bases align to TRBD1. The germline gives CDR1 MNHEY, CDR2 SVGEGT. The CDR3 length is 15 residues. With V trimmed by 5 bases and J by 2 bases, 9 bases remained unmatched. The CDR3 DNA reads TGTGCCAGCAGTACGCAGACAGGGAAACCCTACGAGCAGTACTTC. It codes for CASSTQTGKPYEQYF.

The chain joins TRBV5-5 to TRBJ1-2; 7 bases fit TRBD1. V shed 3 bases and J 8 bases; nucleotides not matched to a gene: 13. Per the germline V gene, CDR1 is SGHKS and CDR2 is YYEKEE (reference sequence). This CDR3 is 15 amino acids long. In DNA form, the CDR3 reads TGTGCCAGCAGCTGGAGTAACAGGGGCGGAAAGGGCTACACCTTC. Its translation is CASSWSNRGGKGYTF.

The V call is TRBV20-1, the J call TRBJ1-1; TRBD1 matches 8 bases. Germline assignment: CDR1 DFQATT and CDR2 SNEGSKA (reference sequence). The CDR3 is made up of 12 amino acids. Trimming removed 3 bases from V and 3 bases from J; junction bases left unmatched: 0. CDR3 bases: TGCAGTGCTAGGACAGGGGACACTGAAGCTTTCTTT. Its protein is CSARTGDTEAFF.

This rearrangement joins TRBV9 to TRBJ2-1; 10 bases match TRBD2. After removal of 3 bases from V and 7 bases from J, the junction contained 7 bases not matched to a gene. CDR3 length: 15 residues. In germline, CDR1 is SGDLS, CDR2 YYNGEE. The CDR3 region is CASSARLAGLNEQFF. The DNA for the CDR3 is TGTGCCAGCAGCGCCCGACTAGCGGGTCTGAATGAGCAGTTCTTC. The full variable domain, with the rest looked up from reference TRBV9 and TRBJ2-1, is DSGVTQTPKHLITATGQRVTLRCSPRSGDLSVYWYQQSLDQGLQFLIQYYNGEERAKGNILERFSAQQFPDLHSELNLSSLELGDSALYFCASSARLAGLNEQFFGPGTRLTVL.

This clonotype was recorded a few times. CDR3 protein: CASSLKVGAEQFF. The CDR3 DNA reads as TGTGCCAGCAGTTTAAAAGTGGGCGCCGAGCAGTTCTTC. The rearrangement uses TRBV12-3 or TRBV12-4 and TRBJ2-1, with D unresolved. V gave up 2 bases and J gave up 10 bases, with 12 bases separating them. The CDR3 is 13 residues long.

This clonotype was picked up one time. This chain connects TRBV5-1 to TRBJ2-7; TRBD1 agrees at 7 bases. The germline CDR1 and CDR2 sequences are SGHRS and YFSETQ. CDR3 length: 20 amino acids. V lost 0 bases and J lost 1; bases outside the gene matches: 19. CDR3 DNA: TGCGCCAGCAGCTTGGCTATCCGGACAGGAAAAATCTCGTCGTCCTACGAGCAGTACTTC. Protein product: CASSLAIRTGKISSSYEQYF. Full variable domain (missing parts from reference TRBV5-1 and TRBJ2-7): KAGVTQTPRYLIKTRGQQVTLSCSPISGHRSVSWYQQTPGQGLQFLFEYFSETQRNKGNFPGRFSGRQFSNSRSEMNVSTLELGDSALYLCASSLAIRTGKISSSYEQYFGPGTRLTVT.

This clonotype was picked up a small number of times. The CDR3 protein is CASSQDLGTGTYEQYF. CDR3 in DNA: TGCGCCAGCAGCCAAGATCTCGGGACAGGGACCTACGAGCAGTACTTC. The genes are TRBV4-1 and TRBJ2-7, with 9 positions matching TRBD1. Trimming removed 0 bases from V and 2 bases from J; junction bases left unmatched: 5. The V gene's germline CDR1 is MGHRA and CDR2 YSYEKL. This CDR3 comprises 16 residues.

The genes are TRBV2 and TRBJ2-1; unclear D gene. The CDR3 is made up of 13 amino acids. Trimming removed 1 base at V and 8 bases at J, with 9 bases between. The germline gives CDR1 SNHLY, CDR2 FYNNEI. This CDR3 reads CASSEGRDDEQFF. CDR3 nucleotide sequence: TGTGCCAGCAGTGAAGGTAGGGATGATGAGCAGTTCTTC. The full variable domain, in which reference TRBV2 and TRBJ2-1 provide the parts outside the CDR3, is EPEVTQTPSHQVTQMGQEVILRCVPISNHLYFYWYRQILGQKVEFLVSFYNNEISEKSEIFDDQFSVERPDGSNFTLKIRSTKLEDSAMYFCASSEGRDDEQFFGPGTRLTVL.

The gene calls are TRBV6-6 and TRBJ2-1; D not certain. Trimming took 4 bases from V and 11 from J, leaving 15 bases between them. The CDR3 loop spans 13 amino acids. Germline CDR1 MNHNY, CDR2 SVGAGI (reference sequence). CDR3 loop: CASSFAQQTKQFF. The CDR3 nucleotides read TGTGCCAGCAGTTTTGCCCAACAAACTAAGCAGTTCTTC.

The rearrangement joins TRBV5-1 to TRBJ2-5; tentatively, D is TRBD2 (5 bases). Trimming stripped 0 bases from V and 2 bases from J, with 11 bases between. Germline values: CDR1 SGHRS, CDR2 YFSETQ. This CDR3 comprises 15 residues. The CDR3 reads CASSLVAGSQETQYF. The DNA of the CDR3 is TGCGCCAGCAGCTTGGTTGCGGGTTCACAAGAGACCCAGTACTTC.

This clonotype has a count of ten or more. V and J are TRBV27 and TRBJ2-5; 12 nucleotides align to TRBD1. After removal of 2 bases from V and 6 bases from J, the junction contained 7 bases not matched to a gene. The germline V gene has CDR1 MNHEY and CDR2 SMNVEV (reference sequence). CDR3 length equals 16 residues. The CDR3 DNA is TGTGCCAGCAGTTTAGAGGGACAGGGGGCCGGAAAGACCCAGTACTTC. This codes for CASSLEGQGAGKTQYF.

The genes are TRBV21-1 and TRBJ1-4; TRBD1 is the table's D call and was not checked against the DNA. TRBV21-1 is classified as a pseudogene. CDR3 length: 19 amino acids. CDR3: CASSKARPGTGRPNEKLFF. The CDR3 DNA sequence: TGTGCCAGCAGCAAGGCAAGGCCAGGGACAGGGAGACCTAATGAAAAACTGTTTTTT.

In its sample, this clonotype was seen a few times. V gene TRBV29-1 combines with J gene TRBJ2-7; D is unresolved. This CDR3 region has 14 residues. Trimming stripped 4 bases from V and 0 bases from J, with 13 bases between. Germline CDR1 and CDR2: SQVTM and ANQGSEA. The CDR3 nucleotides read TGCAGCGTTGTTGACAAGAAAAGCTCCTACGAGCAGTACTTC. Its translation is CSVVDKKSSYEQYF.

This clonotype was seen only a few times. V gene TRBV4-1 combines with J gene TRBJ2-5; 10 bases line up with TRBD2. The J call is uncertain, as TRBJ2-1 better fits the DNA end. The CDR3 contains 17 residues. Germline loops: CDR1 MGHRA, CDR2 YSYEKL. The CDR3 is CASSHPIAGGGHNEQFF. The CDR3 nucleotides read TGCGCCAGCAGCCACCCTATAGCGGGAGGCGGCCATAATGAGCAGTTCTTC.

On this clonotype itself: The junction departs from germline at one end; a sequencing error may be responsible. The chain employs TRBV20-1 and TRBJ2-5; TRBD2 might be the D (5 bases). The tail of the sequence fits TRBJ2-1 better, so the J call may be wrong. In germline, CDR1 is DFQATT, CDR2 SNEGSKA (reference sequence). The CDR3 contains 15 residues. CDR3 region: CSARDGIGSYDEQFF. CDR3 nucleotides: TGCAGTGCTAGAGACGGGATTGGCTCCTACGATGAGCAGTTCTTC.

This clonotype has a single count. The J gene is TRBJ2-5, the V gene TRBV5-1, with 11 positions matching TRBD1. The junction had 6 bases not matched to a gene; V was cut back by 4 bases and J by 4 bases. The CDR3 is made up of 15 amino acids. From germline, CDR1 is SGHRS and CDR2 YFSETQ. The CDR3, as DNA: TGCGCCAGCAGCGGAGGGACAGGGGGAGGAGAGACCCAGTACTTC. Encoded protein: CASSGGTGGGETQYF.

The CDR3 protein is CASSLQRDGYEQYF. The CDR3 DNA is TGTGCCAGCAGTTTACAGCGGGACGGCTACGAGCAGTACTTC. The chain couples TRBV6-5 to TRBJ2-1; TRBD2 matches 7 bases. The end of the DNA is better explained by TRBJ2-7, so the J call may be wrong. The CDR3 is made up of 14 amino acids. Germline assignment: CDR1 MNHEY and CDR2 SVGAGI.

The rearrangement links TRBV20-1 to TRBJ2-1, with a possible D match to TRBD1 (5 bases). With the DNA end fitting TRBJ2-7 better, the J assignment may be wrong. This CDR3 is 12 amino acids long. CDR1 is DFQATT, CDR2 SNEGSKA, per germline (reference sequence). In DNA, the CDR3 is TGCAGTGCTAGGGACACCCTCTACGAGCAGTACTTC. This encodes CSARDTLYEQYF.

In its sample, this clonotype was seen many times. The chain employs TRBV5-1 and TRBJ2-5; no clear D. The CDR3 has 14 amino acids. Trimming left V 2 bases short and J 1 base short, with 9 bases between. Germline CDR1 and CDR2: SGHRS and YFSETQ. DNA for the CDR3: TGCGCCAGCAGCTTCGGTAGCAGCCAAGAGACCCAGTACTTC. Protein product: CASSFGSSQETQYF.